Sequencing of this T cell receptor (beta chain) was carried out in a study of cytomegalovirus exposure and HLA in healthy donors. The CDR3 contains 15 residues. Germline V gene lookup returns CDR1 SGHRS and CDR2 YFSETQ. Deletions cut 1 base from V and 0 bases from J, with 7 bases between. Details on this clone: The antigen remains undetermined.

This table comes from immunoSEQ multiplex PCR, and its TCRdb copy is limited to in-frame clones, with some not included. The data show over 150,000 clones, roughly 95% seen once. Findings and limits, study-wide: The authors listed approximately 160 TCR beta chains as cytomegalovirus-associated. Most TCR sequences proved rare, with some public TCRs found in many donors.

The receptor comes from a woman aged 18-29 years in good health and CMV-seronegative. The material sequenced was PBMCs. The chain employs TRBV5-1 and TRBJ2-2; possible D gene TRBD2, 6 bases. CDR3: CASSLSGANTGELFF. CDR3 bases: TGCGCCAGCAGCTTGTCGGGGGCGAACACCGGGGAGCTGTTTTTT. Complete variable domain (other parts from reference TRBV5-1 and TRBJ2-2): KAGVTQTPRYLIKTRGQQVTLSCSPISGHRSVSWYQQTPGQGLQFLFEYFSETQRNKGNFPGRFSGRQFSNSRSEMNVSTLELGDSALYLCASSLSGANTGELFFGEGSRLTVL.